In its sample, the clone carrying this T cell receptor beta chain was seen a few times. Its specificity is unknown. The sample belongs to a study of identical twins. TCRdb reanalysed the 5' RACE reads using MiXCR and keeps one entry per CDR3 protein. Seen here are over 250,000 distinct CDR3 sequences, roughly 9% observed once, and the top ten hold 7% to 8.5%. Germline CDR1 LGHNA, CDR2 YNFKEQ. Trimming left V 2 bases short and J 1 base short, with 8 bases between. This CDR3 region has 15 residues. Study observations and caveats: Among out-of-frame alpha sequences shared by twins, low generation probability occurred in excess. Where beta out-of-frame sequences were concerned, excess twin sharing was weaker. High-abundance cord blood beta clonotypes had fewer insertions; memory repertoires showed none.

The sample was also linked to a second study, of yellow fever vaccine responses in identical twins.

Sequencing was performed on CD8+ T cells sorted from blood. The clonotype was recovered from a woman aged 18-30 years in good health. The chain carries TRBV4-2 and TRBJ2-2; possible D gene TRBD2, 5 bases. This chain's CDR3 is CASSQSGENTGELFF. In DNA, the CDR3 is TGTGCCAGCAGCCAAAGCGGTGAGAACACCGGGGAGCTGTTTTTT.